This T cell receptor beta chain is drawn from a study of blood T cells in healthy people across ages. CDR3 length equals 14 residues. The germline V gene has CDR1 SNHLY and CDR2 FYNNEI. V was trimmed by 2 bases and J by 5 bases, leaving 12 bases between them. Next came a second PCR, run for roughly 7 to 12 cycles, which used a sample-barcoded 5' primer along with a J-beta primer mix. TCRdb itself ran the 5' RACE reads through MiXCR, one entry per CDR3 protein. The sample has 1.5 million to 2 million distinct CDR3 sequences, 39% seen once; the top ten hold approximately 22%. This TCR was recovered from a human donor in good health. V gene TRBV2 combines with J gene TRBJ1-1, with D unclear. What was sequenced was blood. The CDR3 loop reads CASSELGTRTEAFF. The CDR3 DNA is TGTGCCAGCAGTGAACTGGGAACGAGGACTGAAGCTTTCTTT. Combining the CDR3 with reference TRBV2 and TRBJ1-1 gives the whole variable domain EPEVTQTPSHQVTQMGQEVILRCVPISNHLYFYWYRQILGQKVEFLVSFYNNEISEKSEIFDDQFSVERPDGSNFTLKIRSTKLEDSAMYFCASSELGTRTEAFFGQGTRLTVV.